This T cell receptor beta chain was obtained from a study of regulatory T cells in long-lasting Graves disease. Whole-study context: The antithyroid drugs taken by newly diagnosed Graves' patients had been used for under 3 months. Study results and limitations: Whereas new patients shared 966 public clonotypes, persistent patients shared more, at approximately 2,700. A reduction in accuracy may have resulted from the small sample size.

Researchers made TCR beta libraries by using iRepertoire HTBI primers and running Arm-PCR on CDR3 regions. One entry per CDR3 protein results from TCRdb running MiXCR on the multiplex PCR reads. The sample holds about 560,000 distinct CDR3 sequences, about 16% seen once. The germline CDR1 and CDR2 sequences are MNHEY and SVGEGT. The ends were cut back, 11 bases at V and 4 bases at J, with 15 bases in the middle. The CDR3 contains 13 residues. Of note for this clonotype: Its matching antigen is unknown.

Time point in this sample: newly diagnosed GD, antithyroid drugs for less than 3 months. The TCR library was made from RNA extracted from PBMCs. The data also belong to a second study, concerning T cells in Graves' hyperthyroidism and ophthalmopathy.

The starting material was peripheral blood mononuclear cells (PBMCs), obtained at new diagnosis, from a patient treated with antithyroid drugs. V and J are TRBV6-2 or TRBV6-3 and TRBJ1-5; perhaps TRBD1 as D (5 bases). This receptor was obtained from a man aged 18 to 30 with Graves disease. CDR3 amino acids: CAGDRDGNQPQHF. CDR3 nucleotides: TGTGCCGGGGACCGGGACGGGAATCAGCCCCAGCATTTT.